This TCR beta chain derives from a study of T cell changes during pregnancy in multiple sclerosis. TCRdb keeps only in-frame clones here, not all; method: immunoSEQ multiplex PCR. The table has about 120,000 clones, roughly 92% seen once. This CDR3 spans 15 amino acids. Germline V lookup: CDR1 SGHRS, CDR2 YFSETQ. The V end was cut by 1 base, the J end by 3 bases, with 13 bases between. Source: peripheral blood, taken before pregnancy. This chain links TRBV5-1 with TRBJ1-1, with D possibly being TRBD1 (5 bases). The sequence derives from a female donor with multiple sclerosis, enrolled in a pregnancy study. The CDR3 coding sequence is TGCGCCAGCAGCTTGTCAACGGCGGGGGACACTGAAGCTTTCTTT. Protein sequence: CASSLSTAGDTEAFF.